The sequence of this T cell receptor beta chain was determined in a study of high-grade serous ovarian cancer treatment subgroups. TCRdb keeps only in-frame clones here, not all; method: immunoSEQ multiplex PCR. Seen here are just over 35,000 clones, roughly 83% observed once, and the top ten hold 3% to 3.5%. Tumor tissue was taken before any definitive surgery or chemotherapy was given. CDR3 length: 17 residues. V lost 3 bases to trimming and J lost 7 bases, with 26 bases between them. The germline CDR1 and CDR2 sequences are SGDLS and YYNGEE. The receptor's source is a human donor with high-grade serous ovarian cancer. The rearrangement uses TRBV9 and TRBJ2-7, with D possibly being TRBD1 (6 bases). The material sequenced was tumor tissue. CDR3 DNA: TGTGCCAGCAGCGACCGGGACACCCTTCCGAGGGGATATGAGCAGTACTTC. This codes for CASSDRDTLPRGYEQYF.